The 4 T cell receptor beta chains in this list originate from one sample, sequenced in a study of T cells in Graves' hyperthyroidism and ophthalmopathy (dated by TCRdb to the late 2010s). The receptor library was made with multiplex PCR. The sample was run on an Illumina HiSeq 2000. The TCR beta CDR3 regions were amplified from RNA transcripts. For the first round of RT-PCR on the TCR CDR3, the HTBI primer set was used together with the Qiagen OneStep RT-PCR kit. TCRdb took the public reads, trimmed them with fastp at Q25, ran MiXCR for clone calling and kept in-frame beta chains. Each CDR3 protein appears once, grouped with its most common genes and DNA. For this sample the table gives around 480,000 distinct CDR3 sequences, of which about an eighth were detected only once. The leading ten clones occupy over 15% of the sample. Material for sequencing was blood. The receptor source for this set is a woman aged 18-29 years with Graves' hyperthyroidism.

Only a few counts were recorded for this clonotype. This may be a read error: a much more frequent sequence differs by one nucleotide. J is TRBJ1-1 and V is TRBV11-1; the D gene is possibly TRBD1 (6 bases). From germline, CDR1 is SGHAT and CDR2 FQDESV (reference sequence). This CDR3 contains 14 residues. V lost 5 bases to trimming and J lost 5 bases, with 15 bases between them. The CDR3 spells CASSPGGQGTEAFF. The CDR3 bases are TGTGCCAGCAGCCCGGGTGGCCAGGGGACTGAAGCTTTCTTT.

The rearrangement links TRBV18 to TRBJ2-1; 11 nucleotides agree with TRBD2. CDR1 is KGHSH and CDR2 is LQKENI in the germline V gene. J lost 4 bases, V lost 3 bases, and 5 bases had no gene match. The CDR3 consists of 16 residues. As DNA, the CDR3 is TGTGCCAGCTCACCGGTCCTAGCGGGAGGATACAATGAGCAGTTCTTC. This translates into CASSPVLAGGYNEQFF.

This clonotype was detected only a few times. The chain uses TRBV29-1 and TRBJ1-2; D is possibly TRBD1 (6 bases). The length of the CDR3 is 15 residues. The ends were cut back, 0 bases at V and 4 bases at J, with 15 bases in the middle. In germline, CDR1 is SQVTM, CDR2 ANQGSEA. In DNA, the CDR3 is TGCAGCGTTGAAGATCCCAGGGGTGGTGGCTATGGCTACACCTTC. It specifies CSVEDPRGGGYGYTF. Using reference TRBV29-1 and TRBJ1-2 for the parts outside the CDR3, the full variable domain is SAVISQKPSRDICQRGTSLTIQCQVDSQVTMMFWYRQQPGQSLTLIATANQGSEATYESGFVIDKFPISRPNLTFSTLTVSNMSPEDSSIYLCSVEDPRGGGYGYTFGSGTRLTVV.

This clonotype was detected many times. The chain joins TRBV5-1 to TRBJ2-3, with 10 bases aligning to TRBD2. Germline loops: CDR1 SGHRS, CDR2 YFSETQ. This CDR3 has 14 residues. J lost 1 base, V lost 6 bases, and 2 bases had no gene match. The DNA for the CDR3 is TGCGCCAGCAACCTAGCGGGAGGCACAGATACGCAGTATTTT. It translates to CASNLAGGTDTQYF.